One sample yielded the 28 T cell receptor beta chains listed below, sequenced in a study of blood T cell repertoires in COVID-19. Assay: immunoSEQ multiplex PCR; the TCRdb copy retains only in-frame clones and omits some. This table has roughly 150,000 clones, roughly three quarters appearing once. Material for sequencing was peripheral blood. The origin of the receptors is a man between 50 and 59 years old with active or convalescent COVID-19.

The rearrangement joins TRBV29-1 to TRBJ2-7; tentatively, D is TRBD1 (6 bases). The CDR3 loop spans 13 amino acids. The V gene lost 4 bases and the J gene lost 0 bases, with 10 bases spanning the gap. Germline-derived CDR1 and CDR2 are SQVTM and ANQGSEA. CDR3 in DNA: TGCAGCGTTGTACAGGGAAGCTCCTACGAGCAGTACTTC. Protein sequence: CSVVQGSSYEQYF.

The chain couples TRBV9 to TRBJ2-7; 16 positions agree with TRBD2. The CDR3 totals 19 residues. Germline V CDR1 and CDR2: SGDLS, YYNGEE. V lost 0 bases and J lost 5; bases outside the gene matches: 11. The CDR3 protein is CASSVGGTSGRAFWNEQYF. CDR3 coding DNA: TGTGCCAGCAGCGTAGGCGGGACTAGCGGGAGGGCCTTTTGGAACGAGCAGTACTTC.

The CDR3 spells CASSGGLASHNEQFF. The CDR3 DNA follows: TGTGCCAGCAGCGGCGGACTGGCATCCCACAATGAGCAGTTCTTC. This chain joins TRBV9 and TRBJ2-1, with D maybe TRBD2 (5 bases). V lost 3 bases, J lost 5 bases, and 15 bases lay in between. The CDR3 covers 15 residues. Germline V gives CDR1 SGDLS, CDR2 YYNGEE.

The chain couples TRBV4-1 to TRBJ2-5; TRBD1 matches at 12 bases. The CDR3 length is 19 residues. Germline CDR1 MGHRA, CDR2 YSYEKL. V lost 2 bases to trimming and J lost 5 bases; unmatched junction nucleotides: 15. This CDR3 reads CASSQPWGTGGLTGETQYF. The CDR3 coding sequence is TGCGCCAGCAGCCAACCCTGGGGGACAGGGGGCCTAACAGGGGAGACCCAGTACTTC.

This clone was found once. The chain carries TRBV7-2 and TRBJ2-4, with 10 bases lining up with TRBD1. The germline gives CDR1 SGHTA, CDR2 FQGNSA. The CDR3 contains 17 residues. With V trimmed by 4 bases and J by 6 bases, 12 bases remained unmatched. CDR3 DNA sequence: TGTGCCAGCAGCTCTTCGGGGGGGACAGGGGTATCAAACATTCAGTACTTC. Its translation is CASSSSGGTGVSNIQYF.

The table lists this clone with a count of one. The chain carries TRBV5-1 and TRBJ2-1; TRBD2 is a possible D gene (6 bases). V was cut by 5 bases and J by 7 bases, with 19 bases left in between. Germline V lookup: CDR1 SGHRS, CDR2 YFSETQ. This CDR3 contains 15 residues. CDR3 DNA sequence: TGCGCCAGCAGGTTTAGCGGAGAGGATGGGAATGAGCAGTTCTTC. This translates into CASRFSGEDGNEQFF. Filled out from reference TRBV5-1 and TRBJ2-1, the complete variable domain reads KAGVTQTPRYLIKTRGQQVTLSCSPISGHRSVSWYQQTPGQGLQFLFEYFSETQRNKGNFPGRFSGRQFSNSRSEMNVSTLELGDSALYLCASRFSGEDGNEQFFGPGTRLTVL.

The CDR3 reads CASSLDRAGGNTGELFF. The CDR3 nucleotides read TGTGCCAGCAGCTTAGATAGGGCGGGAGGGAACACCGGGGAGCTGTTTTTT. The chain recombines TRBV7-2 with TRBJ2-2, with 8 bases fitting TRBD2. J was trimmed by 1 base and V by 1 base; bases with no gene match: 5. From germline, CDR1 is SGHTA and CDR2 FQGNSA. This CDR3 has 17 residues.

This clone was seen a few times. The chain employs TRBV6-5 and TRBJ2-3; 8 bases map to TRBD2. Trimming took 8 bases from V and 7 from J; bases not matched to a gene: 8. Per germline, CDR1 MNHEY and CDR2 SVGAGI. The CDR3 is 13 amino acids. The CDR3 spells CASASGRGYTQYF. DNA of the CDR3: TGTGCCAGCGCCAGCGGGAGAGGATATACGCAGTATTTT.

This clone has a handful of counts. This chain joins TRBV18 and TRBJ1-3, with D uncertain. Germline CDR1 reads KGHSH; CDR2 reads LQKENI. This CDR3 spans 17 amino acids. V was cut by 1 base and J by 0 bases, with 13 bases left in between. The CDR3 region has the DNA TGTGCCAGCTCACCACGAGGAGGAACCCGCTCTGGAAACACCATATATTTT. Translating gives CASSPRGGTRSGNTIYF.

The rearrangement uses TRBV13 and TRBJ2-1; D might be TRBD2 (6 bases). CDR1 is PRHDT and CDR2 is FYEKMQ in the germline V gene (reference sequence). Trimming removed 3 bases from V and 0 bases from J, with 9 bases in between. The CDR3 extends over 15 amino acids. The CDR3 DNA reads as TGTGCCAGCAGCTTCCGGGAGAGCTCCTACAATGAGCAGTTCTTC. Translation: CASSFRESSYNEQFF.

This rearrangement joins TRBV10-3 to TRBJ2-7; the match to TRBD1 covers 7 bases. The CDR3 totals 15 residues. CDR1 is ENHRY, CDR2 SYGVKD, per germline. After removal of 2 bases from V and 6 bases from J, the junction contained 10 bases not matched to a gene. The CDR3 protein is CAISESRQGQGEQYF. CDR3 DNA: TGTGCCATCAGTGAGAGCCGACAGGGTCAGGGCGAGCAGTACTTC.

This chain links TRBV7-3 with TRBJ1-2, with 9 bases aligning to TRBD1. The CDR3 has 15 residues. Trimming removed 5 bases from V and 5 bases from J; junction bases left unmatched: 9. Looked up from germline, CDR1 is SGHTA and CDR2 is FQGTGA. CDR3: CASSPTGGAGYGYTF. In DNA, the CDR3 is TGTGCCAGCAGCCCTACAGGGGGCGCTGGATATGGCTACACCTTC.

This CDR3 is CASSIEGGPNTGELFF. CDR3 DNA sequence: TGTGCCAGTAGTATAGAAGGGGGCCCGAACACCGGGGAGCTGTTTTTT. This chain joins TRBV19 and TRBJ2-2; 7 bases line up with TRBD1. CDR3 size: 16 residues. Per germline, CDR1 LNHDA and CDR2 SQIVND (reference sequence). V lost 0 bases to trimming and J lost 0 bases; unmatched junction nucleotides: 1.

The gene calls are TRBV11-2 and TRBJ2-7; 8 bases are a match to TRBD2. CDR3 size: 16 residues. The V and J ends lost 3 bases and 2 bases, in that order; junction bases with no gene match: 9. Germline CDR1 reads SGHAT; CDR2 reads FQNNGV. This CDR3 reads CASSFLLAGRTYEQYF. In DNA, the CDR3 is TGTGCCAGCAGCTTCTTGCTAGCGGGCCGAACCTACGAGCAGTACTTC. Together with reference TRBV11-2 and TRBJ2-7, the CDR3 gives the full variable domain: EAGVAQSPRYKIIEKRQSVAFWCNPISGHATLYWYQQILGQGPKLLIQFQNNGVVDDSQLPKDRFSAERLKGVDSTLKIQPAKLEDSAVYLCASSFLLAGRTYEQYFGPGTRLTVT.

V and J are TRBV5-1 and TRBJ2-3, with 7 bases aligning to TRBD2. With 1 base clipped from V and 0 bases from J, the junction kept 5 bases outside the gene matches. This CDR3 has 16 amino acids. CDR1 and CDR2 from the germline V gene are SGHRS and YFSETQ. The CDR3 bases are TGCGCCAGCAGCTTGACCCTAGCGGTAAGCACAGATACGCAGTATTTT. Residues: CASSLTLAVSTDTQYF.

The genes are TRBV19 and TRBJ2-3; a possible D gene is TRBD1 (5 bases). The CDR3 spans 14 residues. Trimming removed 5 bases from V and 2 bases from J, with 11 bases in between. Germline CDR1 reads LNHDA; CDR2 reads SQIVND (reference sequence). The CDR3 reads CASSVARDTDTQYF. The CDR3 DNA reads TGTGCCAGTAGTGTGGCCAGGGACACAGATACGCAGTATTTT. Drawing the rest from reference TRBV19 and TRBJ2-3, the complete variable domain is DGGITQSPKYLFRKEGQNVTLSCEQNLNHDAMYWYRQDPGQGLRLIYYSQIVNDFQKGDIAEGYSVSREKKESFPLTVTSAQKNPTAFYLCASSVARDTDTQYFGPGTRLTVL.

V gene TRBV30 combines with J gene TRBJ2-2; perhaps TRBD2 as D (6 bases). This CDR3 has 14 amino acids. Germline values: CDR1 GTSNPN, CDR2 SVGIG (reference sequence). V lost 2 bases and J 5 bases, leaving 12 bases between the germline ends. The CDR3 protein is CAWSLTGVTGELFF. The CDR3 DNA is TGTGCCTGGAGTCTCACGGGGGTTACCGGGGAGCTGTTTTTT.

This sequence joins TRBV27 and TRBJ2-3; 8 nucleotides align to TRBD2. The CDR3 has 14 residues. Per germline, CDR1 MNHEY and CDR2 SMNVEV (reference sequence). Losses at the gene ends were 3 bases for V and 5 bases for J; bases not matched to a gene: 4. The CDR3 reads CASSFGGRIDTQYF. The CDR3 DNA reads TGTGCCAGCAGTTTCGGCGGGAGGATAGATACGCAGTATTTT.

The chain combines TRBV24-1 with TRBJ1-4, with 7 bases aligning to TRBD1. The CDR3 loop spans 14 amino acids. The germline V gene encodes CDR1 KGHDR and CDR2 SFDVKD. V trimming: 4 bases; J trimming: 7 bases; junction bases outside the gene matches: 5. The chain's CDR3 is CATSEPGGGEKLFF. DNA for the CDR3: TGTGCCACCAGTGAACCAGGGGGTGGTGAAAAACTGTTTTTT.

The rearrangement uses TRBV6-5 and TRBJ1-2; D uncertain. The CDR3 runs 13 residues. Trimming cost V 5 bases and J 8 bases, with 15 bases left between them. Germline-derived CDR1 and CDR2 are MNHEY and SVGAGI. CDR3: CASSPRREYGYTF. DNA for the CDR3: TGTGCCAGCAGTCCCAGGAGGGAATACGGCTACACCTTC.

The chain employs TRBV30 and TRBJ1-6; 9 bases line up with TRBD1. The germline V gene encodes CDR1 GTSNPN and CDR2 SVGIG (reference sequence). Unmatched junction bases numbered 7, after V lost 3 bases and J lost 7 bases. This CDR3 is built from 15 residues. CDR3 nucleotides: TGTGCCTGGAGGCCGACAGGGGGGTGGAATTCACCCCTCCACTTT. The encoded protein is CAWRPTGGWNSPLHF.

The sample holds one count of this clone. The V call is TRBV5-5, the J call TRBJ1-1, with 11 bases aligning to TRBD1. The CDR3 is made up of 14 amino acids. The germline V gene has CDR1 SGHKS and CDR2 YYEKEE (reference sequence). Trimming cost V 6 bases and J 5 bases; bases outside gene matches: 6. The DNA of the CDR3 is TGTGCCAGCACCGTGGACAGGGGGCGAACTGAAGCTTTCTTT. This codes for CASTVDRGRTEAFF.

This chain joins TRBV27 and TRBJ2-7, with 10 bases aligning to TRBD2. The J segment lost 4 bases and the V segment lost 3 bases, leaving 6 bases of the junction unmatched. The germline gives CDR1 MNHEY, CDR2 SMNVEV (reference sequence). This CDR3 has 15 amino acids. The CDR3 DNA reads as TGTGCCAGCAGTTTTTTCGGGACTAGCGTTTACGAGCAGTACTTC. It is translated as CASSFFGTSVYEQYF.

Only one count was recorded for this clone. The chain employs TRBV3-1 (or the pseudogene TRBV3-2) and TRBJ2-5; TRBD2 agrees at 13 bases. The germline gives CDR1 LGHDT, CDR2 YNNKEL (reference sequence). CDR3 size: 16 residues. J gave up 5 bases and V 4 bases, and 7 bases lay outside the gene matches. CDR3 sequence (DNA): TGTGCCAGCAGCCGAGGACTAGCGGGAGCTGGGGAGACCCAGTACTTC. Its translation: CASSRGLAGAGETQYF.

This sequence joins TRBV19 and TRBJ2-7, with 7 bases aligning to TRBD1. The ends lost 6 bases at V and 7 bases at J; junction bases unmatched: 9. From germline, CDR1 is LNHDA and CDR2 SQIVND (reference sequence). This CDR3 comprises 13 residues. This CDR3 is CASSQILTGEQYF. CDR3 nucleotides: TGTGCCAGTAGCCAGATCTTGACAGGGGAGCAGTACTTC. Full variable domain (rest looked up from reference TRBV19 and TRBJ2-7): DGGITQSPKYLFRKEGQNVTLSCEQNLNHDAMYWYRQDPGQGLRLIYYSQIVNDFQKGDIAEGYSVSREKKESFPLTVTSAQKNPTAFYLCASSQILTGEQYFGPGTRLTVT.

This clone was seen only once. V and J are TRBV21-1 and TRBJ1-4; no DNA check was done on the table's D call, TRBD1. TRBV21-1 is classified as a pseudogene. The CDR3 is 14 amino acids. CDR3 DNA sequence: TGTGCCAGCAGAAGGCTACAGGAAGATGAAAAACTGTTTTTT. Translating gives CASRRLQEDEKLFF.

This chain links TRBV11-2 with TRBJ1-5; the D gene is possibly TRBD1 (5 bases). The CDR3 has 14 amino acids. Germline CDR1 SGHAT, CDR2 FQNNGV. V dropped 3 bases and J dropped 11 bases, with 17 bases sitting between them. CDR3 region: CASSFGAASNTQHF. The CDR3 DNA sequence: TGTGCCAGCAGCTTTGGGGCAGCCTCTAACACCCAGCATTTT.

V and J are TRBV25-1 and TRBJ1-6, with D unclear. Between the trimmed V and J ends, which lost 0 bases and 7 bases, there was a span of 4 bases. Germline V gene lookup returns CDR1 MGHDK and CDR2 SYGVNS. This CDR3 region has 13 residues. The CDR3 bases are TGTGCCAGCAGTGAATACAGGAATTCACCCCTCCACTTT. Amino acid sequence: CASSEYRNSPLHF.